A selection of T cell receptor beta chains follows, all from one sample in a study of blood T cell repertoires in COVID-19. TCRdb keeps only in-frame clones here, not all; method: immunoSEQ multiplex PCR. The data hold about 190,000 clones, with 80% to 90% observed a single time. Sequences were obtained from peripheral blood. The receptors come from a man younger than 45 with acute or convalescent COVID-19. Both conserved end residues are part of each CDR3. A D gene is named only where the DNA matches it firmly. Size tells how often a clone was seen (once, few, many) or the class of an expanded clone, and some rows leave it out.

len	abundance	j_gene	v_gene	d_gene	CDR3aa	CDR3nt
14	.	TRBJ2-5	TRBV24-1	.	CATSDLRTSETQYF	TGTGCCACCAGTGATTTGAGGACATCGGAGACCCAGTACTTC
15	.	TRBJ1-4	TRBV11-2	.	CASSQASSTNEKLFF	TGTGCCAGCAGCCAGGCCTCGTCAACTAATGAAAAACTGTTTTTT
15	.	TRBJ1-3	TRBV28	.	CASSQFRGSGNTIYF	TGTGCCAGCAGCCAGTTCAGGGGCTCTGGAAACACCATATATTTT
16	.	TRBJ2-3	TRBV3-1/TRBV3-2	TRBD2	CASSHDRTSGADTQYF	TGTGCCAGCAGCCACGACCGGACTAGCGGGGCAGATACGCAGTATTTT
17	.	TRBJ1-1	TRBV12-5	TRBD1	CASAKSGTGGLGTEAFF	TGTGCTAGTGCCAAATCCGGGACAGGGGGCCTGGGCACTGAAGCTTTCTTT
17	.	TRBJ2-1	TRBV9	TRBD2	CASSVVRAGGRYNEQFF	TGTGCCAGCAGCGTAGTTCGGGCGGGAGGAAGGTACAATGAGCAGTTCTTC
14	.	TRBJ2-3	TRBV5-1	TRBD2	CASSDGGSEDTQYF	TGCGCCAGCAGCGATGGCGGGAGTGAAGATACGCAGTATTTT
14	once	TRBJ2-7	TRBV20-1	TRBD2	CSASGGRASEEQYF	TGCAGTGCTAGTGGCGGGAGGGCCAGTGAGGAGCAGTACTTC
14	few	TRBJ1-6	TRBV5-4	TRBD1	CASSWGTVNSPLHF	TGTGCCAGCAGCTGGGGGACAGTTAATTCACCCCTCCACTTT
15	.	TRBJ2-4	TRBV2	.	CASSLAGPLGGIQYF	TGTGCCAGCAGTCTCGCGGGCCCACTCGGGGGCATTCAGTACTTC
16	.	TRBJ2-1	TRBV5-4	TRBD2	CASSQPSGGRESEQFF	TGTGCCAGCAGCCAACCATCCGGCGGGAGAGAGAGTGAGCAGTTCTTC
11	.	TRBJ1-1	TRBV29-1	.	CSVDQGHEAFF	TGCAGCGTTGACCAGGGTCACGAAGCTTTCTTT
15	.	TRBJ1-1	TRBV2	.	CASSEYVGGNTEAFF	TGTGCCAGCAGTGAATATGTCGGGGGGAACACTGAAGCTTTCTTT
13	.	TRBJ1-1	TRBV12-3/TRBV12-4	TRBD1	CASRNRGLTEAFF	TGTGCCAGCAGAAACAGGGGGCTAACTGAAGCTTTCTTT
14	.	TRBJ2-5	TRBV4-2	.	CASSQDPQKETQYF	TGTGCCAGCAGCCAAGATCCCCAGAAAGAGACCCAGTACTTC
14	.	TRBJ1-2	TRBV6-1	TRBD1	CASGAGGKDYGYTF	TGTGCCAGCGGAGCAGGGGGCAAAGACTATGGCTACACCTTC
13	.	TRBJ1-2	TRBV15	.	CATSRDRGYGYTF	TGTGCCACCAGCAGGGACAGAGGCTATGGCTACACCTTC
16	once	TRBJ1-5	TRBV5-5	.	CASSLTGPYSNQPQHF	TGTGCCAGCAGCTTGACAGGGCCATATAGCAATCAGCCCCAGCATTTT
15	.	TRBJ2-5	TRBV2	TRBD2	CATTSRTSGGGTQYF	TGTGCCACCACCTCAAGGACTAGCGGGGGAGGGACCCAGTACTTC
15	.	TRBJ1-2	TRBV5-6	TRBD1	CASSTRQGSNYGYTF	TGTGCCAGCAGCACCCGACAGGGAAGCAACTATGGCTACACCTTC
16	.	TRBJ1-6	TRBV28	.	CASRGARTGQLSPLHF	TGTGCCAGCAGGGGGGCCCGGACGGGACAACTTTCACCCCTCCACTTT
15	.	TRBJ2-1	TRBV19	TRBD1	CASRNRGARDNEQFF	TGTGCCAGTAGAAACAGGGGGGCGAGGGACAATGAGCAGTTCTTC
15	.	TRBJ2-7	TRBV28	TRBD2	CASRIAGPNSYEQYF	TGTGCCAGCAGAATAGCGGGGCCCAACTCCTACGAGCAGTACTTC
16	.	TRBJ2-2	TRBV11-3	.	CASSLGGLRDTGELFF	TGTGCCAGCAGCTTAGGTGGACTACGAGACACCGGGGAGCTGTTTTTT
16	.	TRBJ2-7	TRBV5-1	TRBD1	CASSSSGQGGRNEQYF	TGCGCCAGCAGCTCCTCAGGACAGGGAGGAAGGAACGAGCAGTACTTC
13	.	TRBJ1-1	TRBV11-2	.	CASSLNPLTEAFF	TGTGCCAGCAGCCTAAACCCCCTCACTGAAGCTTTCTTT
15	.	TRBJ2-2	TRBV11-3	.	CASSLDSGMTGELFF	TGTGCCAGCAGCTTAGATTCCGGGATGACCGGGGAGCTGTTTTTT
12	.	TRBJ1-4	TRBV28	.	CASSNIGEKLFF	TGTGCCAGCAGTAATATCGGGGAAAAACTGTTTTTT
15	.	TRBJ1-4	TRBV4-2	.	CASSQPSGAGEKLFF	TGTGCCAGCAGCCAGCCGTCTGGGGCTGGTGAAAAACTGTTTTTT
16	.	TRBJ1-2	TRBV2	.	CATQPQPGQTNYGYTF	TGTGCCACCCAGCCTCAGCCAGGACAAACCAACTATGGCTACACCTTC
15	once	TRBJ1-1	TRBV7-6	TRBD1	CASSLRTGGSTEAFF	TGTGCCAGCAGCTTAAGGACAGGGGGCAGCACTGAAGCTTTCTTT
15	few	TRBJ1-5	TRBV27	TRBD1	CASSFSGQPNQPQHF	TGTGCCAGCAGTTTCTCGGGACAGCCTAATCAGCCCCAGCATTTT
16	.	TRBJ1-1	TRBV29-1	TRBD1	CSAVGRGREIATEAFF	TGCAGCGCGGTCGGCAGGGGGCGCGAGATAGCCACTGAAGCTTTCTTT
11	.	TRBJ2-3	TRBV11-1	.	CASSARDTQYF	TGTGCCAGCAGCGCACGGGATACGCAGTATTTT
15	.	TRBJ1-3	TRBV27	.	CASSPREGRGNTIYF	TGTGCCAGCAGTCCCCGGGAGGGAAGAGGAAACACCATATATTTT
16	.	TRBJ2-3	TRBV6-4	.	CASSPGEGFSTDTQYF	TGTGCCAGCAGTCCCGGAGAAGGATTCAGCACAGATACGCAGTATTTT
16	.	TRBJ2-2	TRBV5-1	.	CASSLGTEPYTGELFF	TGCGCCAGCAGCTTGGGGACAGAGCCTTACACCGGGGAGCTGTTTTTT
15	.	TRBJ2-2	TRBV5-1	TRBD1	CASSLGQGYTGELFF	TGCGCCAGCAGCTTGGGACAGGGGTATACCGGGGAGCTGTTTTTT
15	.	TRBJ2-7	TRBV6-5	.	CASSLERKPSYEQYF	TGTGCCAGCTCCTTGGAGCGGAAGCCGTCCTACGAGCAGTACTTC
15	.	TRBJ2-7	TRBV7-9	TRBD2	CASARGWREGHEQYF	TGTGCCAGCGCCAGGGGGTGGCGGGAGGGCCACGAGCAGTACTTC
15	.	TRBJ2-7	TRBV30	.	CAWERGVSLGSEQYF	TGTGCCTGGGAGCGCGGGGTCTCCCTGGGGTCCGAGCAGTACTTC
16	.	TRBJ2-2	TRBV28	.	CASSSSGQGRTGELFF	TGTGCCAGCAGTTCCTCCGGGCAGGGCCGCACCGGGGAGCTGTTTTTT
14	.	TRBJ1-3	TRBV7-3	.	CASSPQGYGNTIYF	TGTGCCAGCAGCCCCCAGGGTTATGGAAACACCATATATTTT
15	few	TRBJ1-5	TRBV6-6	TRBD1	CASSYPGQGDSKKHF	TGTGCCAGCAGTTACCCCGGACAGGGAGACAGCAAAAAGCATTTT
15	.	TRBJ2-7	TRBV5-1	TRBD1	CASSYETGGPYEQYF	TGCGCCAGCAGCTACGAAACAGGGGGCCCCTACGAGCAGTACTTC
14	.	TRBJ2-7	TRBV11-3	.	CASIGGRRIYEQYF	TGTGCCAGCATCGGTGGGAGAAGGATCTACGAGCAGTACTTC
16	.	TRBJ2-1	TRBV6-2/TRBV6-3	TRBD2	CASSSQTSGGYNEQFF	TGTGCCAGCAGTTCCCAGACTAGCGGGGGCTACAATGAGCAGTTCTTC
16	.	TRBJ2-7	TRBV18	.	CASSPIRDTLTYEQYF	TGTGCCAGCTCACCTATACGGGACACCCTTACCTACGAGCAGTACTTC
17	once	TRBJ1-2	TRBV4-2	TRBD1	CASSQDYGQGQNYGYTF	TGTGCCAGCAGCCAAGATTACGGACAGGGACAGAACTATGGCTACACCTTC
15	.	TRBJ1-1	TRBV18	TRBD1	CASSPPQGANTEAFF	TGTGCCAGCTCACCACCGCAGGGGGCGAACACTGAAGCTTTCTTT
15	.	TRBJ1-1	TRBV27	.	CASSLFPRGNAEAFF	TGTGCCAGCAGTTTATTTCCCCGGGGAAATGCTGAAGCTTTCTTT
16	.	TRBJ1-5	TRBV19	.	CASSPVDRPRNQPQHF	TGTGCCAGTAGTCCAGTCGACAGACCCCGCAATCAGCCCCAGCATTTT
17	.	TRBJ2-2	TRBV6-2/TRBV6-3	TRBD2	CASSSRFSGRNTGELFF	TGTGCCAGCAGTTCTCGCTTTAGCGGGCGGAACACCGGGGAGCTGTTTTTT
12	.	TRBJ1-5	TRBV12-5	.	CASLGVGQPQHF	TGTGCTAGTTTAGGGGTTGGTCAGCCCCAGCATTTT
14	.	TRBJ2-2	TRBV5-4	.	CASSLRANTGELFF	TGTGCCAGCAGCTTGCGGGCGAACACCGGGGAGCTGTTTTTT
17	.	TRBJ2-3	TRBV27	TRBD2	CASSLWSSGGITDTQYF	TGTGCCAGCAGTTTATGGTCTAGCGGGGGGATCACAGATACGCAGTATTTT
14	.	TRBJ1-4	TRBV7-9	TRBD1	CASSLRQGGEKLFF	TGTGCCAGCAGCTTAAGACAGGGAGGTGAAAAACTGTTTTTT
12	.	TRBJ2-7	TRBV5-1	.	CASSPAANEQYF	TGCGCCAGCAGCCCCGCCGCGAACGAGCAGTACTTC
16	.	TRBJ1-4	TRBV5-1	.	CASSLGQGHLNEKLFF	TGCGCCAGCAGCCTGGGGCAAGGACACCTTAATGAAAAACTGTTTTTT
14	.	TRBJ2-1	TRBV30	TRBD2	CAWTIAGVDNEQFF	TGTGCCTGGACCATAGCGGGAGTAGATAATGAGCAGTTCTTC